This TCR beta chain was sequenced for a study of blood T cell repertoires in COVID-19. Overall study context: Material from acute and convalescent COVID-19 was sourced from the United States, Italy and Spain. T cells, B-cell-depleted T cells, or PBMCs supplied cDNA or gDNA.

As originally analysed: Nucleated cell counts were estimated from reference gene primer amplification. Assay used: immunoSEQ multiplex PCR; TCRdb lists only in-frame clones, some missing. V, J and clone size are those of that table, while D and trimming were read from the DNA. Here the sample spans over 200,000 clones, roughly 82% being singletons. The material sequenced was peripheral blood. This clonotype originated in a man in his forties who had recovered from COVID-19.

CDR3 sequence: CASSYGGGDAGELFF. The CDR3 nucleotides read TGCGCCAGCAGCTACGGAGGGGGGGACGCCGGGGAGCTGTTTTTT. The chain is built from TRBV5-1 and TRBJ2-2, with D perhaps TRBD2 (7 bases). Germline assignment: CDR1 SGHRS and CDR2 YFSETQ. V gave up 3 bases and J gave up 6 bases, with 15 bases separating them. This CDR3 is 15 amino acids long.